This is a list of T cell receptor beta chains from one sample in a study of response to subunit inactivated influenza vaccine. TCRdb reprocessed the RT-PCR reads with MiXCR, giving one entry per CDR3 protein. The data show 450,000 to 600,000 distinct CDR3 sequences, approximately 6.9% seen once. The starting material was PBMCs from blood, obtained about 23 months after vaccination. All receptors derive from a man between 50 and 70 years old who received an inactivated influenza vaccine. Both conserved end residues are part of each CDR3. Each record gives: J gene, D gene, clone size, V gene, CDR3 protein, CDR3 DNA. A D gene is named only where the DNA matches it firmly. Not all rows give a size; the values are once, few, many and, for expanded clones, a class.

TRBJ2-3 . many TRBV9 CASSAPGDTQYF TGTGCCAGCAGCGCCCCCGGAGATACGCAGTATTTT
TRBJ2-7 TRBD2 . TRBV24-1 CATSDWTSGTYEQYF TGTGCCACCAGTGATTGGACTAGCGGGACCTACGAGCAGTACTTC
TRBJ2-1 TRBD2 . TRBV27 CASSFVGLAYNEQFF TGTGCCAGCAGTTTTGTCGGACTAGCCTACAATGAGCAGTTCTTC
TRBJ2-1 . few TRBV3-1 CASSHPSGLGNEQFF TGTGCCAGCAGCCACCCAAGCGGTCTGGGCAATGAGCAGTTCTTC
TRBJ1-6 . few TRBV6-1 CASRPGGSSYNSPLHF TGTGCCAGCAGACCCGGGGGGAGCTCCTATAATTCACCCCTCCACTTT
TRBJ2-1 . few TRBV7-2 CASTQGVVLAAYNEQFF TGTGCCAGCACCCAAGGGGTCGTGCTAGCAGCCTACAATGAGCAGTTCTTC
TRBJ2-3 TRBD2 many TRBV18 CASSATSGDTDTQYF TGTGCCAGCTCAGCGACTAGCGGGGACACAGATACGCAGTATTTT
TRBJ1-2 TRBD1 few TRBV4-1 CASSPLGRQGNYGYTF TGCGCCAGCAGCCCCCTAGGGAGACAGGGCAACTATGGCTACACCTTC
TRBJ1-1 . . TRBV5-1 CASSYAIGAANTEAFF TGCGCCAGCAGCTACGCTATTGGGGCAGCGAACACTGAAGCTTTCTTT
TRBJ2-1 TRBD2 . TRBV10-3 CAISGPVKRGDNEQFF TGTGCCATCAGTGGGCCCGTGAAGCGGGGGGACAATGAGCAGTTCTTC
TRBJ2-4 . few TRBV28 CASSLGGANKNIQYF TGTGCCAGCAGTTTAGGGGGCGCTAATAAAAACATTCAGTACTTC
TRBJ2-7 . many TRBV7-2 CASSLAGSYEQYF TGCGCCAGCAGCTTGGCTGGCAGCTACGAGCAGTACTTC
TRBJ2-7 TRBD2 few TRBV29-1 CSVEGLAGVGEQYF TGCAGCGTTGAAGGACTAGCGGGGGTGGGCGAGCAGTACTTC
TRBJ2-3 . many TRBV7-2 CASSLEQGDTQYF TGTGCCAGCAGCTTAGAACAGGGAGATACGCAGTATTTT
TRBJ2-5 TRBD1 . TRBV6-1 CASSPHSGTVQETQYF TGTGCCAGCAGTCCGCACTCCGGGACAGTACAAGAGACCCAGTACTTC
TRBJ1-2 . . TRBV7-8 CASSSKASTDFYGYTF TGTGCCAGCAGCTCGAAGGCCTCGACCGACTTCTATGGCTACACCTTC
TRBJ2-7 . few TRBV4-2 CASSQDPGNPYEQYF TGTGCCAGCAGCCAAGATCCCGGGAACCCATACGAGCAGTACTTC
TRBJ2-5 . many TRBV5-1 CASSSIQDSGGGETQYF TGCGCCAGCAGTTCCATCCAGGACAGTGGCGGGGGAGAGACCCAGTACTTC
TRBJ2-1 TRBD2 . TRBV9 CASSSTSGPQVEQFF TGTGCCAGCAGCTCGACTAGCGGTCCACAAGTGGAGCAGTTCTTC
TRBJ2-3 . . TRBV5-1 CASSFLSATDTQYF TGCGCCAGCAGCTTTTTATCTGCCACAGATACGCAGTATTTT
TRBJ2-1 TRBD1 many TRBV29-1 CSVARTGVNEQFF TGCAGCGTTGCGCGAACAGGGGTGAATGAGCAGTTCTTC
TRBJ2-7 . . TRBV20-1 CSARRGGLGEQYF TGCAGTGCTCGGAGGGGAGGTCTAGGGGAGCAGTACTTC
TRBJ2-1 . many TRBV10-3 CAIGQAYNNEQFF TGTGCCATCGGGCAAGCCTATAACAATGAGCAGTTCTTC
TRBJ2-1 . many TRBV20-1 CSAMSQSSYNEQFF TGCAGTGCAATGTCTCAGAGCTCCTACAATGAGCAGTTCTTC
TRBJ1-2 . many TRBV4-2 CASSQDLTENYGYTF TGTGCCAGCAGCCAAGATCTGACGGAAAACTATGGCTACACCTTC